One sample yielded the 18 T cell receptor beta chains listed below, sequenced in a study of T-cell memory formation after mild COVID-19. TCRdb ran MiXCR on the 5' RACE reads and lists one entry per CDR3 protein. The sample includes approximately 170,000 distinct CDR3 sequences, 10% to 15% of them seen just once. Sequencing input: PBMCs or a T cell subset sorted from them (not recorded which). Every receptor here comes from a man between 18 and 35 years old who had mild COVID-19 (a few samples of this study predate the infection). Cell type and time point are not known.

This clonotype came up a few times. The chain uses TRBV7-8 and TRBJ1-6; D is perhaps TRBD1 (6 bases). The germline V and J ends were trimmed by 5 bases and 9 bases, with 14 bases remaining between them. Germline CDR1 is SGHVS and CDR2 is FQNEAQ. The CDR3 is 14 amino acids. The CDR3 here is CASSLQGRASPLHF. The CDR3 DNA is TGTGCCAGCAGCCTACAGGGTCGAGCTTCACCCCTCCACTTT.

The chain joins TRBV20-1 to TRBJ1-1, with D maybe TRBD1 (6 bases). Germline V gene data show CDR1 as DFQATT and CDR2 as SNEGSKA (reference sequence). The CDR3 is 14 amino acids. Trimming took 0 bases from V and 4 from J, leaving 12 bases between them. The CDR3 protein is CSARDLRGVTEAFF. CDR3 coding DNA: TGCAGTGCTAGAGACCTCAGGGGCGTCACTGAAGCTTTCTTT.

This clonotype appeared a few times. Written as DNA, the CDR3 is TGTGCCAGCAGCGGGACTAGCGGGGGGGGGACCCAGTACTTC. It is translated as CASSGTSGGGTQYF. The chain couples TRBV3-1 to TRBJ2-5, with 16 nucleotides matching TRBD2. This CDR3 has 14 amino acids. The germline gives CDR1 LGHDT, CDR2 YNNKEL (reference sequence). With 5 bases clipped from V and 7 bases from J, the junction kept 1 base outside the gene matches.

This clonotype was detected many times. The J gene is TRBJ1-5, the V gene TRBV5-1; D remains unclear. The CDR3 runs 14 residues. The V and J ends lost 0 bases and 7 bases respectively, with 11 bases between them. Per germline, CDR1 SGHRS and CDR2 YFSETQ. CDR3 protein: CASSLDAERQPQHF. The DNA of the CDR3 is TGCGCCAGCAGCTTGGATGCCGAAAGGCAGCCCCAGCATTTT.

This clonotype was picked up a small number of times. The CDR3 bases are TGTGCCAGAAAACAGGGAAATGAAAAACTGTTTTTT. Encoded protein: CARKQGNEKLFF. The rearrangement joins TRBV2 to TRBJ1-4, with D maybe TRBD1 (6 bases). The V gene lost 9 bases and the J gene lost 5 bases, with 10 bases spanning the gap. Germline V gives CDR1 SNHLY, CDR2 FYNNEI. The CDR3 is 12 residues long.

The chain combines TRBV24-1 with TRBJ2-1, with 7 bases fitting TRBD2. The CDR3 is 17 residues long. With 3 bases clipped from V and 6 bases from J, the junction kept 13 bases outside the gene matches. Germline CDR1 reads KGHDR; CDR2 reads SFDVKD. Here the CDR3 DNA reads TGTGCCACCAGTGATCCTGGCGCGGGGGAGGATCCCAATGAGCAGTTCTTC. Translating gives CATSDPGAGEDPNEQFF.

This chain joins TRBV29-1 and TRBJ2-7; D tentatively fits TRBD1 or TRBD2 (5 bases each). V was pared by 1 base and J by 3 bases, with 10 bases between. The germline V gene has CDR1 SQVTM and CDR2 ANQGSEA. The CDR3 covers 13 residues. The CDR3 loop reads CSVEGDGYYEQYF. In DNA, the CDR3 is TGCAGCGTTGAAGGGGACGGGTACTACGAGCAGTACTTC.

This CDR3 reads CASSLSPGSEKNIQYF. The CDR3 nucleotides are TGTGCCAGCAGTTTATCTCCAGGTTCGGAGAAAAACATTCAGTACTTC. This chain links TRBV12-3 or TRBV12-4 with TRBJ2-4, with D uncertain. The CDR3 is 16 amino acids. V lost 2 bases to trimming and J lost 4 bases, with 15 bases between them.

This clonotype showed up just a few times. This chain connects TRBV20-1 to TRBJ2-3; the match to TRBD1 covers 7 bases. V lost 3 bases and J lost 2; bases outside the gene matches: 2. This CDR3 is built from 13 residues. Germline V gene lookup returns CDR1 DFQATT and CDR2 SNEGSKA (reference sequence). The DNA of the CDR3 is TGCAGTGCTAGCGACAGGGCCACAGATACGCAGTATTTT. Its protein is CSASDRATDTQYF.

CDR3 DNA sequence: TGTGCCACCTACACTAGCGGGGAGCGCAATGAGCAGTTCTTC. Protein product: CATYTSGERNEQFF. The rearrangement joins TRBV28 to TRBJ2-1; TRBD2 matches 10 bases. The CDR3 extends over 14 amino acids. The V gene end was trimmed by 10 bases and the J gene end by 6 bases; junction bases not matched to a gene: 9. Germline CDR1 reads MDHEN; CDR2 reads SYDVKM.

The chain has TRBV28 and TRBJ2-7; D tentatively fits TRBD1 or TRBD2 (5 bases each). Germline loops: CDR1 MDHEN, CDR2 SYDVKM. V was cut by 4 bases and J by 0 bases, with 19 bases left in between. The CDR3 is made up of 17 amino acids. This chain's CDR3 is CASSSSLGRDGSYEQYV. The CDR3 DNA reads as TGTGCCAGCAGTTCCTCCCTGGGTAGGGACGGCTCCTACGAGCAGTACGTC.

This sequence joins TRBV6-2 or TRBV6-3 and TRBJ2-5; D unclear. This CDR3 is 14 amino acids long. Trimming pared 4 bases from V and 5 bases from J, leaving 14 bases between. CDR1 is MNHEY, CDR2 SVGEGT, per germline. The CDR3 DNA follows: TGTGCCAGCAGTTCTGAGGAAGCCCGGGAGACCCAGTACTTC. Its translation is CASSSEEARETQYF.

In regard to this clonotype: An end of the junction does not agree with germline; a read error may underlie this. The rearrangement uses TRBV2 and TRBJ1-1, with D hard to call. This CDR3 is built from 16 residues. Per the germline V gene, CDR1 is SNHLY and CDR2 is FYNNEI. The CDR3, as DNA: TGTGCCAGCACTGAAGCCGGACCCATGAACGGGGCTGAAGCTTTCTTT. It yields the protein CASTEAGPMNGAEAFF.

The chain uses TRBV12-3 or TRBV12-4 and TRBJ2-1; D is uncertain. This CDR3 spans 14 amino acids. V dropped 7 bases and J dropped 8 bases, with 18 bases sitting between them. Here the CDR3 reads CASTPAQDWDEQFF. The DNA for the CDR3 is TGTGCCAGCACCCCGGCTCAAGATTGGGATGAGCAGTTCTTC.

This clonotype occurred a few times. The genes are TRBV7-8 and TRBJ2-5, with a possible D match to TRBD1 (6 bases). Germline V gene sequence: CDR1 SGHVS, CDR2 FQNEAQ. The length of the CDR3 is 14 residues. V was shortened by 5 bases and J by 4 bases, with 14 bases between the two germline ends. DNA for the CDR3: TGTGCCAGCAGCCCAGGGGCGAGTCGAGAGACCCAGTACTTC. This encodes CASSPGASRETQYF.

The chain employs TRBV5-1 and TRBJ1-4; D perhaps matches TRBD1 (5 bases). CDR1 is SGHRS, CDR2 YFSETQ, per germline. V lost 5 bases to trimming and J lost 8 bases, with 16 bases between them. The CDR3 is 14 residues long. The CDR3 DNA reads as TGCGCCAGCAGGGGGGGAAGCGGCGAAGAAAAACTGTTTTTT. This encodes CASRGGSGEEKLFF.

J is TRBJ1-5 and V is TRBV20-1; 8 bases are shared with TRBD1. CDR1 is DFQATT and CDR2 is SNEGSKA in the germline V gene (reference sequence). The CDR3 extends over 14 amino acids. Trimming at V came to 6 bases and at J to 6 bases, leaving 10 bases not matched to a gene. The CDR3 DNA reads as TGCAGTGCCAACCCGACAGGGGTCCGTCAGCCCCAGCATTTT. It is translated as CSANPTGVRQPQHF.

The table lists this clonotype with many counts. The chain employs TRBV4-3 and TRBJ1-6; D unclear. Trimming cost V 1 base and J 5 bases, with 3 bases left between them. Germline lookup yields CDR1 LGHNA and CDR2 YSLEER. The CDR3 length is 13 residues. The CDR3 coding sequence is TGCGCCAGCAGCCAAGTAAATAATTCACCCCTCCACTTT. Translated: CASSQVNNSPLHF.